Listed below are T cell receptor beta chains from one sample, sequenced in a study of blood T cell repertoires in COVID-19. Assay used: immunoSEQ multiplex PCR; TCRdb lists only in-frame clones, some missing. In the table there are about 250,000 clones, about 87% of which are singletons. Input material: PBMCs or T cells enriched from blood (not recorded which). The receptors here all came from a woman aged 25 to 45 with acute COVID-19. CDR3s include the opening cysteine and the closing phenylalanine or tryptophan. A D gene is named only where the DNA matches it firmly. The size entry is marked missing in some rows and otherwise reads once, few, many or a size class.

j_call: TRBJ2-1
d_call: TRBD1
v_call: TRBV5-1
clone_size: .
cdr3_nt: TGCGCCAGCAGCCCCGGAGGTTCGGGACAGGGGATCGATGAGCAGTTCTTC
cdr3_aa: CASSPGGSGQGIDEQFF

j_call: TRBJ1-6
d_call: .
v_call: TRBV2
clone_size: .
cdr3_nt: TGTGCCAGCCTGGACAGCCCCAGCTCCTATAATTCACCCCTCCACTTT
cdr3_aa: CASLDSPSSYNSPLHF

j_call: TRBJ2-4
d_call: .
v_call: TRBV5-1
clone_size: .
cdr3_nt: TGCGCCAGCAGCCCTACAGGGATAGCCAAAAACATTCAGTACTTC
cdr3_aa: CASSPTGIAKNIQYF

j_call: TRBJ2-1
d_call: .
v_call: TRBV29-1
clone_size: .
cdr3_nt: TGCAGCGTTGGCGGGGTCACTGAGCAGTTCTTC
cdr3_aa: CSVGGVTEQFF

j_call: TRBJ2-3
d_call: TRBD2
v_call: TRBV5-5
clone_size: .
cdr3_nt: TGTGCCAGCAGCTCCGGGACTAGCATTAGAACAGATACGCAGTATTTT
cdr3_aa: CASSSGTSIRTDTQYF

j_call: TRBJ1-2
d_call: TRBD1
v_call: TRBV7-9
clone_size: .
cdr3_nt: TGTGCCAGCACCCAGACAGGGCCACACCCCAACTATGGCTACACCTTC
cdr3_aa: CASTQTGPHPNYGYTF

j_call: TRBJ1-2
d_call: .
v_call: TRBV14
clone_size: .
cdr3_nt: TGTGCCAGCAGCCAAGATCGCGGGGCCGGGGTTATGGGGTATGGCTACACCTTC
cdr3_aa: CASSQDRGAGVMGYGYTF

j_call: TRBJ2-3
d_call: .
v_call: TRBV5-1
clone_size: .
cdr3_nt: TGCGCCAGCAGCTTCACAGACAGTCTAACAGATACGCAGTATTTT
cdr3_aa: CASSFTDSLTDTQYF

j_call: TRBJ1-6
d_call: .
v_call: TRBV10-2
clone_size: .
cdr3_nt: TGCGCCAGCAGTGAGTCGACTCACCCTAGCACAGGGTGGTATTCACCCCTCCACTTT
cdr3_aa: CASSESTHPSTGWYSPLHF

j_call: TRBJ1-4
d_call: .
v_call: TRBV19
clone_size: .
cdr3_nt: TGTGCCAGTACCCAGTCTCCTGGCGGGGAAAAACTGTTTTTT
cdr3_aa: CASTQSPGGEKLFF

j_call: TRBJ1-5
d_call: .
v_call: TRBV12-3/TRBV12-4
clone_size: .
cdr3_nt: TGTGCCAGCAGTTTTGGGCGAGAGCCCCAGCATTTT
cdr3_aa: CASSFGREPQHF

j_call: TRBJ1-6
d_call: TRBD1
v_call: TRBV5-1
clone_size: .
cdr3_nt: TGCGCCAGCAGCTCGGGACAGGGAGCCCGAATTCCCTATAATTCACCCCTCCACTTT
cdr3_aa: CASSSGQGARIPYNSPLHF

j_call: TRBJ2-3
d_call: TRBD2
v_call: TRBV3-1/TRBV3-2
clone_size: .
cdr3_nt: TGTGCCAGTTGCCTACTAGCGGAGTACGATACGCAGTATTTT
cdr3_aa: CASCLLAEYDTQYF

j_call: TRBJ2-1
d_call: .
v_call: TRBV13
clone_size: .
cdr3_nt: TGTGCCAGCAGCTTAGGAGGGGGCAATGAGCAGTTCTTC
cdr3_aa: CASSLGGGNEQFF

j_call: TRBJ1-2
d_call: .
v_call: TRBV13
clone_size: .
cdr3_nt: TGTGCCAGCAGCAACTACAGGGTTGACTATGGCTACACCTTC
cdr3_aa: CASSNYRVDYGYTF

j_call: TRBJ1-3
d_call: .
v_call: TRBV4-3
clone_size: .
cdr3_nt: TGCGCCAGCAGCTTACGATGGGGGGGCTCTGGAAACACCATATATTTT
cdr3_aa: CASSLRWGGSGNTIYF

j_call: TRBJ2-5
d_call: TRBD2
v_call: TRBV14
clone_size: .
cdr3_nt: TGTGCCAGCAGCCACACGGGACTAGCAGAGACCCAGTACTTC
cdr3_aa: CASSHTGLAETQYF

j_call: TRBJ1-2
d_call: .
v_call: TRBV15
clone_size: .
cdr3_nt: TGTGCCACCAGCAGAGAGCTGGGCAGGGAGGCGTATGGCTACACCTTC
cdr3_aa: CATSRELGREAYGYTF

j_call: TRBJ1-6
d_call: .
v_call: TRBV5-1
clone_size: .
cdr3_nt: TGCGCCAGCAGCCCCCAGTCGGGGAACAGTTATTCACCCCTCCACTTT
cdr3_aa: CASSPQSGNSYSPLHF

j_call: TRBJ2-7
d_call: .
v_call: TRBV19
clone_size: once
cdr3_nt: TGTGCCACCTCGGGTGGGGGGTCCTACGAGCAGTACTTC
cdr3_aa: CATSGGGSYEQYF

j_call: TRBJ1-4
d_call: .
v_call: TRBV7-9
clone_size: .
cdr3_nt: TGTGCCAGCAGCGCTTGGACAGTTAATGAAAAACTGTTTTTT
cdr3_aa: CASSAWTVNEKLFF

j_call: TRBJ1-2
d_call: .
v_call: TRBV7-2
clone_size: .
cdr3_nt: TGTGCCAGCAGCGAAGGGACAAGGATCATAGGTGGCTACACCTTC
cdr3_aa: CASSEGTRIIGGYTF

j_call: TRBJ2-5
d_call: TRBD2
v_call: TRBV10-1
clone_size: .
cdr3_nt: TGCGCCAGCAGTGACCTTCGAATGGCGGGGGAGTTCCAAGAGACCCAGTACTTC
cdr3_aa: CASSDLRMAGEFQETQYF

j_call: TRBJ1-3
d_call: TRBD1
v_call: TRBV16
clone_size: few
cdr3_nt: TGTGCCAGCAGCCGAAGACAGGGGGCATCTGGAAACACCATATATTTT
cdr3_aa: CASSRRQGASGNTIYF

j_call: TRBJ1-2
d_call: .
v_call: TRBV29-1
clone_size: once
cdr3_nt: TGCAGCGTTGAATCTCCCGGGAATCTCTATGGCTACACCTTC
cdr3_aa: CSVESPGNLYGYTF

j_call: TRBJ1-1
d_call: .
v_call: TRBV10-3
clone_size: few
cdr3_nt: TGTGCCGTCTCCCGGGGGGACACTGAAGCTTTCTTT
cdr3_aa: CAVSRGDTEAFF

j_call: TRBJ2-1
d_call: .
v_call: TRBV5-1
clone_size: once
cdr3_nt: TGCGCCAGCAGCTTGGCCCTGAATGAGCAGTTCTTC
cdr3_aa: CASSLALNEQFF

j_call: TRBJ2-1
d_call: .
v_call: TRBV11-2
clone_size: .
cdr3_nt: TGTGCCAGCAGACAGGACAGAGTGGGCGATGAGCAGTTCTTC
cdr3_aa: CASRQDRVGDEQFF

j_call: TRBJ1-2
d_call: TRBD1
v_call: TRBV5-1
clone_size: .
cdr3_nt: TGCGCCAGCAGCCTAGGGACAGACAGTAACTATGGCTACACCTTC
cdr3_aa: CASSLGTDSNYGYTF

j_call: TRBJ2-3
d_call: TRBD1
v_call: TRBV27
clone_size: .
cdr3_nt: TGTGCCAGCAGTTTAGAACTGACAGGGGGTCAAGATACGCAGTATTTT
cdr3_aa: CASSLELTGGQDTQYF

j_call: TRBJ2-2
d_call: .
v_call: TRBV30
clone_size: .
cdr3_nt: TGTGCCTGGAGTCCCTCGGCGACTGACACCGGGGAGCTGTTTTTT
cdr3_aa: CAWSPSATDTGELFF

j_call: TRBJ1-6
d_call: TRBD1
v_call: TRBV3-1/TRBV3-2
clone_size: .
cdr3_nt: TGTGCCAGCAGCCAAGTTATACAGGGGAGTTCACCCCTCCACTTT
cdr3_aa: CASSQVIQGSSPLHF

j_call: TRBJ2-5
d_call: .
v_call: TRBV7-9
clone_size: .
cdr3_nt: TGTGCCAGCAGCTCCACGGGGGGAGGCGGGGGCGCAGAGACCCAGTACTTC
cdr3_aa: CASSSTGGGGGAETQYF

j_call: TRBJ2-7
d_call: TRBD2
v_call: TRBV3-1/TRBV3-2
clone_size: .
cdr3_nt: TGTGCCAGCAGCCGGGGACTAGCGGGGGCCTACGAGCAGTACTTC
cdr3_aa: CASSRGLAGAYEQYF